Presented here are 15 T cell receptor beta chains from one specimen sequenced in a study of TIL therapy for anti-PD-1-resistant metastatic lung cancer (dated by TCRdb to about 2021). TCR beta CDR3 regions were amplified from genomic DNA by bias-controlled multiplex PCR with the immunoSEQ v3 hsTCRB kit. The source is immuneACCESS, and TCRdb retained only in-frame sequences with V and J called. Part of the clones is not carried over; for the studies checked, unresolved V genes explain less than half of this, and the remainder is unexplained. This sample is represented by approximately 40,000 clones; over 70% of them were singletons. Roughly 6.1% of the sample rests with the top ten. Read against the paper, the sample's time point label means: pre-treatment sample, taken before nivolumab and TIL therapy. The input for sequencing was blood, taken at baseline. The receptor set was obtained from a person between 25 and 80 years old with non-small cell lung cancer.

The chain employs TRBV7-6 and TRBJ2-1, with TRBD2 matching over 9 bases. V gave up 1 base and J gave up 9 bases; unmatched junction bases: 10. Germline V gene lookup returns CDR1 SGHVS and CDR2 FNYEAQ. The CDR3 extends over 16 amino acids. The CDR3 DNA sequence: TGTGCCAGCAGCTTAGGGGCTAGCGGGACCAGCGGTGAGCAGTTCTTC. Encoded protein: CASSLGASGTSGEQFF.

The chain combines TRBV6-5 with TRBJ1-4; no clear D. Germline assignment: CDR1 MNHEY and CDR2 SVGAGI. V lost 2 bases and J lost 8, with 9 bases in between. This CDR3 has 13 residues. The CDR3: CASSYDPTEKLFF. The CDR3 DNA reads as TGTGCCAGCAGTTACGACCCCACGGAAAAACTGTTTTTT.

The chain couples TRBV2 to TRBJ2-7; TRBD2 matches 9 bases. The J segment lost 7 bases and the V segment lost 1 base, leaving 5 bases of the junction unmatched. Germline loops: CDR1 SNHLY, CDR2 FYNNEI. The CDR3 sequence is 14 residues long. CDR3 coding DNA: TGTGCCAGCAGTGAAGGGGATAGCGGGGGAGAGCAGTACTTC. Translated: CASSEGDSGGEQYF. Together with reference TRBV2 and TRBJ2-7, the CDR3 gives the full variable domain: EPEVTQTPSHQVTQMGQEVILRCVPISNHLYFYWYRQILGQKVEFLVSFYNNEISEKSEIFDDQFSVERPDGSNFTLKIRSTKLEDSAMYFCASSEGDSGGEQYFGPGTRLTVT.

This sequence joins TRBV5-1 and TRBJ2-1; D may be TRBD2 (6 bases). Germline CDR1 SGHRS, CDR2 YFSETQ. Trimming cost V 5 bases and J 6 bases, with 15 bases left between them. There are 14 residues in the CDR3. The CDR3 loop is CASRVGGTANEQFF. In DNA, the CDR3 is TGCGCCAGCAGGGTGGGAGGAACGGCCAATGAGCAGTTCTTC.

This clone was detected once. V and J are TRBV21-1 and TRBJ2-1; whether TRBD1, the table's D call, matches the DNA was not checked. TRBV21-1 is termed a pseudogene. The CDR3 contains 15 residues. In DNA, the CDR3 is TGTGCCAGCAGCAAATTTAGGACAGGGCGCAATGAGCAGTTCTTC. Its translation: CASSKFRTGRNEQFF.

The V gene is TRBV5-1, the J gene TRBJ2-4, with 7 nucleotides matching TRBD1. CDR3 size: 14 residues. Germline trimming cut 4 bases from V and 6 bases from J; bases unmatched to any gene: 7. Germline CDR1 is SGHRS and CDR2 is YFSETQ. This CDR3 is CASSGTGTANIQYF. The CDR3 DNA reads TGCGCCAGCAGCGGAACCGGGACAGCAAACATTCAGTACTTC.

In its sample, this clone was seen once. The chain combines TRBV4-1 with TRBJ2-7; D is perhaps TRBD1 or TRBD2 (5 bases each). V was trimmed by 0 bases and J by 2 bases, leaving 11 bases between them. The CDR3 consists of 15 residues. Germline assignment: CDR1 MGHRA and CDR2 YSYEKL. The CDR3, as DNA: TGCGCCAGCAGCCAAGATCCGGGACGGGCCTACGAGCAGTACTTC. It is translated as CASSQDPGRAYEQYF.

The J gene is TRBJ2-5, the V gene TRBV29-1; 7 positions agree with TRBD1. CDR3 length: 13 residues. Germline CDR1 SQVTM, CDR2 ANQGSEA. Unmatched junction bases numbered 7, after V lost 4 bases and J lost 5 bases. The CDR3 spells CSVAGGTGETQYF. The CDR3 bases are TGCAGCGTTGCAGGGGGAACGGGGGAGACCCAGTACTTC.

The rearrangement links TRBV5-5 to TRBJ2-7, with D possibly TRBD2 on 6 matching bases. The CDR3 contains 16 residues. Germline V CDR1 and CDR2: SGHKS, YYEKEE (reference sequence). V was trimmed by 4 bases and J by 2 bases, leaving 19 bases between them. CDR3 protein: CASSLLSGTSTYEQYF. In nucleotides, the CDR3 is TGTGCCAGCAGCCTCCTTTCCGGGACTTCCACCTACGAGCAGTACTTC. The complete variable domain, with remaining parts taken from reference TRBV5-5 and TRBJ2-7, reads DAGVTQSPTHLIKTRGQQVTLRCSPISGHKSVSWYQQVLGQGPQFIFQYYEKEERGRGNFPDRFSARQFPNYSSELNVNALLLGDSALYLCASSLLSGTSTYEQYFGPGTRLTVT.

This clone was seen only a few times. The rearrangement joins TRBV7-3 to TRBJ2-1, with 9 nucleotides matching TRBD2. The germline V gene has CDR1 SGHTA and CDR2 FQGTGA. The CDR3 sequence is 15 residues long. With V trimmed by 5 bases and J by 7 bases, 9 bases remained unmatched. Here the CDR3 DNA reads TGTGCCAGCAGCGTTATAGCGGGAGTTGGGAATGAGCAGTTCTTC. It codes for CASSVIAGVGNEQFF.

A word on this clone: Mismatch with germline at one junction end may stem from a read error. CDR3 in DNA: TGTGTCAGCAGCGACCCGGCGGGAGTTGCCTACGAGCAGTACTTC. Translating it yields CVSSDPAGVAYEQYF. The gene calls are TRBV6-5 and TRBJ2-7, with TRBD2 matching over 7 bases. Per the germline V gene, CDR1 is MNHEY and CDR2 is SVGAGI. The CDR3 has 15 amino acids.

V gene TRBV18 combines with J gene TRBJ2-2; TRBD2 might be the D (6 bases). This CDR3 has 16 residues. CDR1 and CDR2 from the germline V gene are KGHSH and LQKENI. The V end was cut by 1 base, the J end by 7 bases, with 16 bases between. DNA for the CDR3: TGTGCCAGCTCACCACGACTAGACGATGGGGGCGGGGAGCTGTTTTTT. Translating it yields CASSPRLDDGGGELFF. Filled out from reference TRBV18 and TRBJ2-2, the complete variable domain reads NAGVMQNPRHLVRRRGQEARLRCSPMKGHSHVYWYRQLPEEGLKFMVYLQKENIIDESGMPKERFSAEFPKEGPSILRIQQVVRGDSAAYFCASSPRLDDGGGELFFGEGSRLTVL.

The CDR3: CASSWVSQETQYF. CDR3 nucleotide sequence: TGTGCCAGCAGCTGGGTCAGCCAAGAGACCCAGTACTTC. The V call is TRBV5-6, the J call TRBJ2-5; the D is unclear. V was pared by 3 bases and J by 1 base, with 7 bases between. The germline V gene encodes CDR1 SGHDT and CDR2 YYEEEE. The CDR3 is made up of 13 amino acids.

This chain joins TRBV9 and TRBJ2-3, with D tentatively TRBD2 (6 bases). The CDR3 covers 19 residues. CDR1 SGDLS and CDR2 YYNGEE come from the germline V gene. V lost 4 bases and J 0 bases, leaving 24 bases between the germline ends. The CDR3 DNA reads TGTGCCAGCAGCCCCCGGGTCGGGCGGGGCCTTACTAGCACAGATACGCAGTATTTT. Translated, it gives CASSPRVGRGLTSTDTQYF.

The genes are TRBV5-8 and TRBJ2-1; D gene unclear. The V end was cut by 0 bases, the J end by 10 bases, with 8 bases between. Germline assignment: CDR1 SGHTS and CDR2 YDEGEE. This CDR3 comprises 12 residues. CDR3 loop: CASSLVTGEQFF. DNA of the CDR3: TGTGCCAGCAGCTTGGTTACGGGCGAGCAGTTCTTC. Combining the CDR3 with reference TRBV5-8 and TRBJ2-1 gives the whole variable domain EAGVTQSPTHLIKTRGQQATLRCSPISGHTSVYWYQQALGLGLQFLLWYDEGEERNRGNFPPRFSGRQFPNYSSELNVNALELEDSALYLCASSLVTGEQFFGPGTRLTVL.